Here is one TCR beta chain with its context. These data come from a study of blood T cell repertoires in COVID-19. Only in-frame clones appear in the TCRdb table, and some are missing; sequencing was by immunoSEQ multiplex PCR. This table has about 70,000 clones, approximately 86% appearing once. Trimming took 4 bases from V and 2 from J, leaving 18 bases between them. From germline, CDR1 is SGHDT and CDR2 YYEEEE. The CDR3 runs 16 residues. The sequence was collected from a human donor in a cohort sampled during active COVID-19. V usage is TRBV5-6 and J usage is TRBJ2-5; D is uncertain. The sequenced sample consisted of peripheral blood. The CDR3 region has the DNA TGTGCCAGCAGCCATGATTGGGCAGGTAAACAAGAGACCCAGTACTTC. Residues: CASSHDWAGKQETQYF.